In this sample, the clone carrying this T cell receptor beta chain turned up many times. No antigen is known for it. These data belong to a study of T cell repertoires in cytomegalovirus infection. The CDR3 is 13 residues long. Germline V gene lookup returns CDR1 SGHVS and CDR2 FNYEAQ. V was shortened by 5 bases and J by 4 bases, with 11 bases between the two germline ends. Each CDR3 protein gets one entry after TCRdb re-called the reads with MiXCR. The repertoire has hundreds of thousands of distinct CDR3 sequences, 32% of them found once; the top ten carry around 12%. The receptor was derived from a human donor in good health (CMV status not recorded). Some clones in this sample may be carry-over from other donors' samples. Sequencing was performed on cultured CD8+ T cells from PBMCs, taken from culture after CMV antigen stimulation. V gene TRBV7-6 combines with J gene TRBJ1-1, with D unresolved. CDR3 residues: CASSPGLPTEAFF. In nucleotides, the CDR3 is TGTGCCAGCAGCCCGGGCCTCCCCACTGAAGCTTTCTTT.